The TCR beta chain under discussion was sequenced for a study of T cells after yellow fever vaccination. TCRdb re-called the 5' RACE reads through MiXCR, storing one row per CDR3 protein. This table holds 200,000 to 300,000 distinct CDR3 sequences, roughly 13% found once. Sequencing used CD4+ T cells sorted from PBMCs, obtained 45 days after the yellow fever booster vaccination. The sequence derives from a man in his thirties or forties who received the YFV17D yellow fever vaccine.

The CDR3 DNA is TGCGCCAGCAGGCGGGGGGCCGGGAACACTGAAGCTTTCTTT. Its protein product is CASRRGAGNTEAFF. The V gene is TRBV5-1, the J gene TRBJ1-1; D might be TRBD1 (6 bases). This CDR3 region has 14 residues. V lost 5 bases and J 1 base, leaving 12 bases between the germline ends. Germline CDR1 and CDR2: SGHRS and YFSETQ.